The 18 T cell receptor beta chains below all came from one sample that was sequenced in a study of shared clonotypes between healthy human individuals. CD45RO-negative, CCR7-selected cells formed the naive CD8 fraction, which excluded terminally differentiated effector memory CD45RA+ cells. Repertoires were generated with immunoSEQ multiplex PCR, while TCRdb's copy carries only in-frame clones and drops some. The sample records about 700,000 clones, 92% being singletons. Material for sequencing was naive CD8+ T cells sorted from blood. Receptors were obtained from a man younger than 45 in good health.

The rearrangement uses TRBV19 and TRBJ2-3; 11 bases agree with TRBD2. The germline V gene has CDR1 LNHDA and CDR2 SQIVND (reference sequence). The CDR3 has 14 residues. V was pared by 5 bases and J by 3 bases, with 1 base of the junction left unmatched. Written as DNA, the CDR3 is TGTGCCAGTAGTGGGACTAGCGGTACAGATACGCAGTATTTT. Its protein product is CASSGTSGTDTQYF. The variable domain in full, completed from reference TRBV19 and TRBJ2-3, reads DGGITQSPKYLFRKEGQNVTLSCEQNLNHDAMYWYRQDPGQGLRLIYYSQIVNDFQKGDIAEGYSVSREKKESFPLTVTSAQKNPTAFYLCASSGTSGTDTQYFGPGTRLTVL.

Regarding this clone: Distinct nucleotide sequences in the sample also encode this CDR3. This chain connects TRBV28 to TRBJ2-7, with D unclear. Per germline, CDR1 MDHEN and CDR2 SYDVKM. Trimming took off 3 bases at V and 4 bases at J, with 4 bases between the two ends. The CDR3 length is 11 residues. CDR3 loop: CASSFVYEQYF. CDR3 nucleotides: TGTGCCAGCAGTTTTGTATACGAGCAGTACTTC.

This sequence joins TRBV5-6 and TRBJ2-7, with D perhaps matching TRBD2 (6 bases). The CDR3 extends over 14 amino acids. V lost 1 base, J lost 5 bases, and 13 bases lay in between. The germline CDR1 and CDR2 sequences are SGHDT and YYEEEE. CDR3 nucleotide sequence: TGTGCCAGCAGCTTGCGGGGGATAATCGACGAGCAGTACTTC. Translated: CASSLRGIIDEQYF.

The CDR3 here is CASSLVDYRRAGNTIYF. CDR3 coding DNA: TGTGCCAGCAGCTTGGTAGATTACAGGCGAGCTGGAAACACCATATATTTT. This chain links TRBV5-5 with TRBJ1-3, with a tentative D call TRBD1 (5 bases). CDR3 length: 17 amino acids. Germline V CDR1 and CDR2: SGHKS, YYEKEE (reference sequence). Trimming pared 0 bases from V and 2 bases from J, leaving 15 bases between.

The chain couples TRBV13 to TRBJ2-5; TRBD1 or TRBD2 may be the D gene (5 bases each). V was trimmed by 5 bases and J by 3 bases, leaving 19 bases between them. Germline V gene data show CDR1 as PRHDT and CDR2 as FYEKMQ (reference sequence). CDR3 length equals 16 residues. This CDR3 reads CASSPLEGRDKETQYF. In nucleotides, the CDR3 is TGTGCCAGCAGCCCGCTTGAGGGACGAGACAAAGAGACCCAGTACTTC.

The chain combines TRBV7-9 with TRBJ2-2; D gene ambiguous. V lost 1 base, J lost 3 bases, and 9 bases lay in between. The CDR3 runs 15 residues. Germline CDR1 is SEHNR and CDR2 is FQNEAQ (reference sequence). This CDR3 is CASSLVQDYTGELFF. The CDR3 nucleotides read TGTGCCAGCAGCTTAGTCCAGGATTACACCGGGGAGCTGTTTTTT.

The V and J genes are TRBV4-2 and TRBJ2-3; maybe TRBD2 (6 bases). Germline CDR1 is LGHNA and CDR2 is YNFKEQ. The ends were cut back, 4 bases at V and 2 bases at J, with 7 bases in the middle. The CDR3 contains 13 residues. CDR3 coding DNA: TGTGCCAGCAGCCGGACTATCACAGATACGCAGTATTTT. This encodes CASSRTITDTQYF.

This chain uses TRBV7-9 with TRBJ1-1, with a tentative D call TRBD1 (5 bases). The CDR3 extends over 16 amino acids. Germline values: CDR1 SEHNR, CDR2 FQNEAQ (reference sequence). V was shortened by 5 bases and J by 8 bases, with 24 bases between the two germline ends. This chain's CDR3 is CASSPTGTGYGLEAFF. The CDR3, as DNA: TGTGCCAGCAGCCCGACCGGGACTGGCTATGGATTGGAAGCTTTCTTT.

V is TRBV27 and J is TRBJ2-1; 10 bases align to TRBD1. Per germline, CDR1 MNHEY and CDR2 SMNVEV (reference sequence). The CDR3 loop spans 17 amino acids. Trimming removed 4 bases from V and 0 bases from J; junction bases left unmatched: 6. This chain's CDR3 is CASSWDRGQSSYNEQFF. The DNA for the CDR3 is TGTGCCAGCAGTTGGGACAGGGGCCAAAGCTCCTACAATGAGCAGTTCTTC.

The chain couples TRBV29-1 to TRBJ1-2; possible D gene TRBD1, 5 bases. Germline assignment: CDR1 SQVTM and CDR2 ANQGSEA. The CDR3 sequence is 14 residues long. V lost 4 bases to trimming and J lost 2 bases, with 14 bases between them. The CDR3 loop reads CSVGPGTSNYGYTF. In DNA, the CDR3 is TGCAGCGTTGGTCCAGGGACCTCCAACTATGGCTACACCTTC.

The gene calls are TRBV7-2 and TRBJ2-7, with TRBD1 matching 8 bases. The CDR3 consists of 14 residues. J was trimmed by 4 bases and V by 7 bases; bases with no gene match: 9. CDR1 and CDR2 from the germline V gene are SGHTA and FQGNSA. CDR3 nucleotides: TGTGCCAGCATGCTTTGGACAGGGATATACGAGCAGTACTTC. Its translation: CASMLWTGIYEQYF. Full variable domain (rest looked up from reference TRBV7-2 and TRBJ2-7): GAGVSQSPSNKVTEKGKDVELRCDPISGHTALYWYRQSLGQGLEFLIYFQGNSAPDKSGLPSDRFSAERTGGSVSTLTIQRTQQEDSAVYLCASMLWTGIYEQYFGPGTRLTVT.

The chain joins TRBV28 to TRBJ2-7; weak D call: TRBD1 (5 bases). V was cut by 4 bases and J by 0 bases, with 16 bases left in between. The germline CDR1 and CDR2 sequences are MDHEN and SYDVKM. CDR3 length equals 16 residues. CDR3 protein: CASSSPSETASYEQYF. CDR3 coding DNA: TGTGCCAGCAGTTCCCCCTCCGAGACAGCCTCCTACGAGCAGTACTTC.

The rearrangement links TRBV30 to TRBJ2-7; the D call may be TRBD1 or TRBD2 (5 bases each). From germline, CDR1 is GTSNPN and CDR2 SVGIG (reference sequence). The length of the CDR3 is 14 residues. Trimming stripped 3 bases from V and 5 bases from J, with 17 bases between. The CDR3 loop is CAWSLLGAGDEQYF. In DNA, the CDR3 is TGTGCCTGGAGCCTACTTGGGGCCGGGGACGAGCAGTACTTC.

The rearrangement joins TRBV29-1 to TRBJ2-5, with D possibly called TRBD1 or TRBD2 (5 bases each). Germline lookup yields CDR1 SQVTM and CDR2 ANQGSEA. V shed 0 bases and J shed 5 bases, with 16 bases lying between them. The CDR3 extends over 15 amino acids. CDR3 region: CSVEDHRGDGETQYF. The DNA for the CDR3 is TGCAGCGTTGAAGATCATCGAGGGGATGGGGAGACCCAGTACTTC.

This chain connects TRBV14 to TRBJ2-1, with 7 bases that match TRBD2. The length of the CDR3 is 16 residues. Germline assignment: CDR1 SGHDN and CDR2 FVKESK. V shed 5 bases and J 1 base; nucleotides not matched to a gene: 8. CDR3 amino acids: CASSGVLAHSYNEQFF. The CDR3 coding sequence is TGTGCCAGCAGCGGAGTACTAGCGCATTCCTACAATGAGCAGTTCTTC.

The CDR3 spells CASRSKTNTEAFF. The CDR3 nucleotides are TGTGCCAGTAGGTCTAAAACGAACACTGAAGCTTTCTTT. V is TRBV19 and J is TRBJ1-1; D unresolved. Per the germline V gene, CDR1 is LNHDA and CDR2 is SQIVND (reference sequence). The CDR3 extends over 13 amino acids. V was clipped by 6 bases and J by 1 base, with 9 bases between them.

The V call is TRBV9, the J call TRBJ1-5, with D maybe TRBD1 (5 bases). The CDR3 spans 15 residues. The germline CDR1 and CDR2 sequences are SGDLS and YYNGEE. V was shortened by 4 bases and J by 7 bases, with 18 bases between the two germline ends. CDR3 sequence reads: CASSPGSGGGQPQHF. The DNA of the CDR3 is TGTGCCAGCAGCCCCGGGAGCGGGGGTGGACAGCCCCAGCATTTT. The variable domain in full, completed from reference TRBV9 and TRBJ1-5, reads DSGVTQTPKHLITATGQRVTLRCSPRSGDLSVYWYQQSLDQGLQFLIQYYNGEERAKGNILERFSAQQFPDLHSELNLSSLELGDSALYFCASSPGSGGGQPQHFGDGTRLSIL.

The chain carries TRBV27 and TRBJ2-3; 9 bases agree with TRBD1. In germline, CDR1 is MNHEY, CDR2 SMNVEV (reference sequence). The CDR3 totals 15 residues. With V trimmed by 7 bases and J by 2 bases, 7 bases remained unmatched. The CDR3 nucleotides read TGTGCCAGCACCTCGTGGGACAGGGTCACAGATACGCAGTATTTT. Translating gives CASTSWDRVTDTQYF.